The TCR beta chain described here comes from a study of cytomegalovirus exposure and HLA in healthy donors. PCR amplification relied on 60 Vbeta primers (plus 13 Jbeta primers). TCRdb's copy holds only in-frame clones and misses some; the assay was immunoSEQ multiplex PCR. The data show 130,000 to 150,000 clones, with around four fifths seen just once and around 2.5% held by the top ten. The germline CDR1 and CDR2 sequences are SNHLY and FYNNEI. The V end was cut by 2 bases, the J end by 8 bases, with 6 bases between. This CDR3 spans 12 amino acids. Sequenced material: PBMCs. The receptor comes from a boy younger than 10 in good health and CMV-seronegative. J is TRBJ1-4 and V is TRBV2; D is uncertain. The CDR3 sequence is CASSEWREKLFF. The CDR3 nucleotides are TGTGCCAGCAGTGAATGGAGGGAAAAACTGTTTTTT.